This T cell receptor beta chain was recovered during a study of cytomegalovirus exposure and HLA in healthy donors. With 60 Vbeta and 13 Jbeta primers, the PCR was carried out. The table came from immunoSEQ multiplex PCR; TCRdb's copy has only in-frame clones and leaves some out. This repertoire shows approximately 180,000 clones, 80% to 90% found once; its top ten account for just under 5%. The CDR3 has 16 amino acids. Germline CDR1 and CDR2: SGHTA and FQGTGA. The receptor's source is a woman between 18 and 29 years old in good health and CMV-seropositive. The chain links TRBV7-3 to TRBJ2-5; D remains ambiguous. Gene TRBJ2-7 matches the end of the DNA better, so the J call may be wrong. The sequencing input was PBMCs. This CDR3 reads CASSLARQPQTYEQYF. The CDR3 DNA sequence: TGTGCCAGCAGCTTAGCACGCCAGCCACAGACCTACGAGCAGTACTTC.